Each of the 14 T cell receptor beta chains below was sequenced from the same sample in a study of blood T cell repertoires in COVID-19. Assay: immunoSEQ multiplex PCR; the TCRdb copy retains only in-frame clones and omits some. The sample lists approximately 260,000 clones, roughly 80% occurring once. The sample was PBMCs or T cells enriched from blood (not recorded which). Every receptor here comes from a man aged 45-65 years who had recovered from COVID-19.

The chain carries TRBV5-6 and TRBJ2-5; 9 positions agree with TRBD2. In germline, CDR1 is SGHDT, CDR2 YYEEEE. Trimming cost V 0 bases and J 6 bases; bases outside gene matches: 6. The CDR3 contains 15 residues. The CDR3 region has the DNA TGTGCCAGCAGCTTGGGCGCGGGGGGGCCAAAGACCCAGTACTTC. It yields the protein CASSLGAGGPKTQYF.

V is TRBV19 and J is TRBJ1-4; unclear D gene. Germline CDR1 LNHDA, CDR2 SQIVND (reference sequence). The CDR3 consists of 14 residues. V dropped 2 bases and J dropped 8 bases, with 12 bases sitting between them. The CDR3, as DNA: TGTGCCAGTAGTATAAAAGGTGCAGGAGAAAAACTGTTTTTT. Translation gives CASSIKGAGEKLFF.

The rearrangement links TRBV28 to TRBJ2-7; 7 bases are a match to TRBD1. The CDR3 runs to 13 residues. The V and J ends lost 3 bases and 4 bases, in that order; junction bases with no gene match: 3. The germline V gene encodes CDR1 MDHEN and CDR2 SYDVKM. The CDR3 loop reads CASSFRDRYEQYF. The CDR3 nucleotides read TGTGCCAGCAGTTTCCGGGACAGATACGAGCAGTACTTC.

CDR3 in DNA: TGTGCCAGCAGTAACGGACAGGCAAATGGTGGCTACACCTTC. Amino acids: CASSNGQANGGYTF. The J gene is TRBJ1-2, the V gene TRBV6-2 or TRBV6-3, with TRBD1 matching over 7 bases. CDR3 length: 14 residues. Per germline, CDR1 MNHEY and CDR2 SVGEGT. J lost 7 bases, V lost 5 bases, and 10 bases had no gene match.

This chain uses TRBV5-1 with TRBJ2-3; 7 nucleotides agree with TRBD2. Germline trimming cut 6 bases from V and 4 bases from J; bases unmatched to any gene: 8. CDR1 is SGHRS and CDR2 is YFSETQ in the germline V gene. The CDR3 is 14 residues long. This CDR3 reads CASTTTSVADTQYF. The CDR3 DNA is TGCGCCAGCACTACTACTAGCGTAGCAGATACGCAGTATTTT.

The chain carries TRBV9 and TRBJ1-1; D is ambiguous. The germline V gene has CDR1 SGDLS and CDR2 YYNGEE. V was cut by 4 bases and J by 2 bases, with 15 bases left in between. This CDR3 has 15 amino acids. In nucleotides, the CDR3 is TGTGCCAGCAGCCCTGGGCCGGGAGGTAACACTGAAGCTTTCTTT. This sequence encodes CASSPGPGGNTEAFF.

This clone was counted only a few times. The chain recombines TRBV6-6 with TRBJ2-1, with 7 bases lining up with TRBD1. Germline CDR1 and CDR2: MNHNY and SVGAGI (reference sequence). The CDR3 runs to 13 residues. Trimming cost V 4 bases and J 5 bases; bases outside gene matches: 2. The CDR3 region is CASSWDRNNEQFF. The CDR3 coding sequence is TGTGCCAGCAGTTGGGACAGAAACAATGAGCAGTTCTTC.

This clone appeared a single time. The chain combines TRBV10-3 with TRBJ2-3; 11 nucleotides line up with TRBD2. With 4 bases clipped from V and 0 bases from J, the junction kept 12 bases outside the gene matches. This CDR3 has 19 amino acids. Per the germline V gene, CDR1 is ENHRY and CDR2 is SYGVKD. Here the CDR3 DNA reads TGTGCCATCAGTGGATCCGGGACTAGCGGATTCACTAGCACAGATACGCAGTATTTT. Its protein is CAISGSGTSGFTSTDTQYF.

The rearrangement uses TRBV29-1 and TRBJ2-7, with D maybe TRBD1 (6 bases). Per germline, CDR1 SQVTM and CDR2 ANQGSEA. V was cut by 6 bases and J by 3 bases, with 18 bases left in between. The length of the CDR3 is 14 residues. The CDR3 region is CSVSRAGENYEQYF. CDR3 coding DNA: TGCAGCGTCTCGCGGGCAGGGGAGAACTACGAGCAGTACTTC.

The J gene is TRBJ2-2, the V gene TRBV19; 14 positions agree with TRBD2. The junction had 3 bases not matched to a gene; V was cut back by 1 base and J by 5 bases. In germline, CDR1 is LNHDA, CDR2 SQIVND (reference sequence). The CDR3 covers 17 residues. The CDR3 DNA reads as TGTGCCAGTAGTATAGTAGGACTAGCGGGGGGAACCGGGGAGCTGTTTTTT. Protein product: CASSIVGLAGGTGELFF.

This chain links TRBV21-1 with TRBJ1-5. TRBV21-1 is a documented pseudogene. The CDR3 is 16 residues long. The CDR3 is CASSKRGLHSNQPQHF. In nucleotides, the CDR3 is TGTGCCAGCAGCAAACGGGGACTTCATAGCAATCAGCCCCAGCATTTT.

The chain joins TRBV27 to TRBJ1-6; D gene ambiguous. The length of the CDR3 is 13 residues. The V gene lost 7 bases and the J gene lost 14 bases, with 18 bases spanning the gap. Germline lookup yields CDR1 MNHEY and CDR2 SMNVEV (reference sequence). The CDR3 DNA reads as TGTGCCAGCAAGGCAGGCGGCCCCGGGGCCCTCCACTTT. This translates into CASKAGGPGALHF.

V and J are TRBV14 and TRBJ2-1; 7 bases map to TRBD1. CDR3 length equals 16 residues. Per the germline V gene, CDR1 is SGHDN and CDR2 is FVKESK. J was trimmed by 0 bases and V by 4 bases; bases with no gene match: 6. CDR3 protein: CASSPLGGTSYNEQFF. The CDR3 DNA follows: TGTGCCAGCAGCCCCTTAGGGGGCACCTCCTACAATGAGCAGTTCTTC. Using reference TRBV14 and TRBJ2-1 for the parts outside the CDR3, the full variable domain is EAGVTQFPSHSVIEKGQTVTLRCDPISGHDNLYWYRRVMGKEIKFLLHFVKESKQDESGMPNNRFLAERTGGTYSTLKVQPAELEDSGVYFCASSPLGGTSYNEQFFGPGTRLTVL.

This clone was detected only once. The rearrangement links TRBV11-2 to TRBJ1-1; TRBD1 aligns across 9 bases. The V gene's germline CDR1 is SGHAT and CDR2 FQNNGV. Trimming removed 2 bases from V and 4 bases from J; junction bases left unmatched: 11. CDR3 length: 17 residues. DNA of the CDR3: TGTGCCAGCAGCTTAATAGGACCGGGACAGGGTGGCACTGAAGCTTTCTTT. Its translation: CASSLIGPGQGGTEAFF. The complete variable domain, with remaining parts taken from reference TRBV11-2 and TRBJ1-1, reads EAGVAQSPRYKIIEKRQSVAFWCNPISGHATLYWYQQILGQGPKLLIQFQNNGVVDDSQLPKDRFSAERLKGVDSTLKIQPAKLEDSAVYLCASSLIGPGQGGTEAFFGQGTRLTVV.